The rows below give T cell receptor beta chains drawn from one sample of a study of cytomegalovirus exposure and HLA in healthy donors. Some clones are missing from TCRdb's copy, which holds only in-frame ones; the method was immunoSEQ multiplex PCR. The sample carries more than 130,000 clones, about 78% recorded once. Specimen: PBMCs. The receptors stem from a man aged 35 to 55 in good health and CMV-seropositive. Each CDR3 is given with its conserved first and last residue. The order of the fields is CDR3 protein, CDR3 DNA, D gene, V gene, clone size, J gene. D genes are given only for firm matches. Clone size is given for some rows only: seen once, a few or many times, or a class if the clone is expanded.

CDR3aa: CASGGGDSYEQYF; CDR3nt: TGTGCCAGTGGGGGGGGAGACTCCTACGAGCAGTACTTC; d_gene: TRBD2; v_gene: TRBV19; abundance: .; j_gene: TRBJ2-7
CDR3aa: CASSQELEAGIYEQYF; CDR3nt: TGCGCCAGCAGCCAAGAACTCGAAGCGGGGATCTACGAGCAGTACTTC; d_gene: TRBD2; v_gene: TRBV4-1; abundance: few; j_gene: TRBJ2-7
CDR3aa: CASSLTGTEAFF; CDR3nt: TGTGCCAGCAGCCTAACAGGGACTGAAGCTTTCTTT; d_gene: .; v_gene: TRBV6-5; abundance: few; j_gene: TRBJ1-1
CDR3aa: CASSSHSDTQYF; CDR3nt: TGTGCCAGCAGCTCCCACTCAGATACGCAGTATTTT; d_gene: .; v_gene: TRBV7-9; abundance: .; j_gene: TRBJ2-3
CDR3aa: CASSLWSSTAASLTEAFF; CDR3nt: TGTGCCAGCAGTTTATGGAGCTCGACCGCGGCAAGTCTGACTGAAGCTTTCTTT; d_gene: .; v_gene: TRBV28; abundance: .; j_gene: TRBJ1-1
CDR3aa: CASSQRGLGGYTF; CDR3nt: TGCGCCAGCAGCCAAAGAGGGCTTGGAGGCTACACCTTC; d_gene: .; v_gene: TRBV4-1; abundance: .; j_gene: TRBJ1-2
CDR3aa: CASSYGAPAETQYF; CDR3nt: TGTGCCAGCAGTTACGGAGCGCCCGCAGAGACCCAGTACTTC; d_gene: .; v_gene: TRBV6-5; abundance: few; j_gene: TRBJ2-5
CDR3aa: CASSPTGDGTYEQYF; CDR3nt: TGTGCCAGCAGTCCTACAGGGGACGGCACCTACGAGCAGTACTTC; d_gene: TRBD1; v_gene: TRBV7-2; abundance: .; j_gene: TRBJ2-7
CDR3aa: CASSPRTGVSANQPQHF; CDR3nt: TGTGCCAGCAGTCCTCGGACAGGGGTATCGGCAAATCAGCCCCAGCATTTT; d_gene: TRBD1; v_gene: TRBV27; abundance: .; j_gene: TRBJ1-5
CDR3aa: CATSPDRSGNQPQHF; CDR3nt: TGTGCCACCAGCCCCGACAGGTCTGGCAATCAGCCCCAGCATTTT; d_gene: .; v_gene: TRBV15; abundance: .; j_gene: TRBJ1-5
CDR3aa: CASSPGREGATQYF; CDR3nt: TGCGCCAGCAGCCCGGGGAGGGAGGGAGCTACGCAGTATTTT; d_gene: TRBD2; v_gene: TRBV5-1; abundance: .; j_gene: TRBJ2-3
CDR3aa: CASSLSRAPQYGYTF; CDR3nt: TGTGCCAGCAGTTTATCGCGGGCGCCTCAATATGGCTACACCTTC; d_gene: .; v_gene: TRBV27; abundance: .; j_gene: TRBJ1-2
CDR3aa: CASSFEGDKGPSWYF; CDR3nt: TGTGCCAGCAGCTTCGAGGGGGACAAGGGCCCAAGTTGGTACTTC; d_gene: .; v_gene: TRBV7-8; abundance: once; j_gene: TRBJ2-5
CDR3aa: CASSEAAGDTQYF; CDR3nt: TGTGCCAGCAGTGAAGCTGCGGGAGATACGCAGTATTTT; d_gene: .; v_gene: TRBV6-1; abundance: .; j_gene: TRBJ2-3
CDR3aa: CASSSGEGEQYF; CDR3nt: TGTGCCAGCAGTTCAGGGGAAGGCGAGCAGTACTTC; d_gene: .; v_gene: TRBV6-6; abundance: few; j_gene: TRBJ2-7
CDR3aa: CASSQDGQGREQYF; CDR3nt: TGTGCCAGCAGCCAAGACGGACAGGGCAGGGAGCAGTACTTC; d_gene: TRBD1; v_gene: TRBV13; abundance: .; j_gene: TRBJ2-7
CDR3aa: CASSSIEETQYF; CDR3nt: TGTGCCAGCAGCTCTATTGAAGAGACCCAGTACTTC; d_gene: .; v_gene: TRBV7-9; abundance: few; j_gene: TRBJ2-5